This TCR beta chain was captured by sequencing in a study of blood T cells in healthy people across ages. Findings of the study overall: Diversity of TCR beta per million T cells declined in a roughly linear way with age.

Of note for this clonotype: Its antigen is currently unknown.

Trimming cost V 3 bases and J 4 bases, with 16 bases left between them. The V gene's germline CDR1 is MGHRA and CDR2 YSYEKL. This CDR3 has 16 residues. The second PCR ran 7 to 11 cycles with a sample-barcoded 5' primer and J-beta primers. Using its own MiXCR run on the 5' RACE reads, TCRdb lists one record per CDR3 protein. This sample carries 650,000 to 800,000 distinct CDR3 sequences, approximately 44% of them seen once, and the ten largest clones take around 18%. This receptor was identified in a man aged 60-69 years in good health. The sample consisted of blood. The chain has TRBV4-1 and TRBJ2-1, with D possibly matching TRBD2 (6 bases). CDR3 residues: CASSQMGVAEYNEQFF. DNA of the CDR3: TGCGCCAGCAGCCAGATGGGGGTAGCGGAATACAATGAGCAGTTCTTC.